This passage covers 8 T cell receptor beta chains from one sample sequenced in a study of blood T cell repertoires in COVID-19. Clones were sequenced by immunoSEQ multiplex PCR, and TCRdb holds only the in-frame ones, with some missing. The profile shows more than 200,000 clones, 70% to 90% of them singletons. The sequenced sample consisted of peripheral blood. These receptors were taken from a man older than 75 with acute or convalescent COVID-19.

This chain joins TRBV5-6 and TRBJ2-5; D perhaps matches TRBD1 (5 bases). This CDR3 spans 15 amino acids. The germline V gene encodes CDR1 SGHDT and CDR2 YYEEEE. V lost 0 bases and J lost 2, with 11 bases in between. CDR3 sequence reads: CASSLGTSYQETQYF. CDR3 sequence (DNA): TGTGCCAGCAGCTTGGGGACAAGCTATCAAGAGACCCAGTACTTC. Drawing the rest from reference TRBV5-6 and TRBJ2-5, the complete variable domain is DAGVTQSPTHLIKTRGQQVTLRCSPKSGHDTVSWYQQALGQGPQFIFQYYEEEERQRGNFPDRFSGHQFPNYSSELNVNALLLGDSALYLCASSLGTSYQETQYFGPGTRLLVL.

This clone was found once. The chain employs TRBV13 and TRBJ1-5; TRBD1 aligns across 7 bases. The CDR3 is 14 amino acids. V lost 6 bases, J lost 4 bases, and 6 bases stayed unmatched. From germline, CDR1 is PRHDT and CDR2 FYEKMQ (reference sequence). The CDR3 spells CASSQRDSNQPQHF. In nucleotides, the CDR3 is TGTGCCAGCAGTCAACGGGACAGTAATCAGCCCCAGCATTTT.

The chain joins TRBV7-9 to TRBJ2-1, with a weak D call TRBD2 (6 bases). The V end lost 10 bases, the J end lost 7 bases, and 14 bases lay between the germline ends. Germline CDR1 is SEHNR and CDR2 is FQNEAQ (reference sequence). The CDR3 loop spans 12 amino acids. In DNA form, the CDR3 reads TGTGCCACTCGGGACTTTTCGAATGAGCAGTTCTTC. Protein: CATRDFSNEQFF.

This chain uses TRBV19 with TRBJ2-7; 9 bases fit TRBD1. The V gene's germline CDR1 is LNHDA and CDR2 SQIVND (reference sequence). Trimming removed 4 bases from V and 1 base from J; junction bases left unmatched: 5. The CDR3 contains 15 residues. DNA for the CDR3: TGTGCCAGTAGTACGACAGGGGGTGAATCCTACGAGCAGTACTTC. Protein sequence: CASSTTGGESYEQYF.

J is TRBJ1-5 and V is TRBV12-3 or TRBV12-4; D is unresolved. V lost 8 bases and J lost 6, with 14 bases in between. The CDR3 spans 13 residues. The CDR3: CASCTQLGQPQHF. As DNA, the CDR3 is TGTGCCAGCTGTACCCAACTCGGTCAGCCCCAGCATTTT.

This rearrangement joins TRBV3-1 (or the pseudogene TRBV3-2) to TRBJ1-1, with D tentatively TRBD1 (5 bases). Germline V gene lookup returns CDR1 LGHDT and CDR2 YNNKEL (reference sequence). Between the trimmed V and J ends, which lost 5 bases and 11 bases, there was a span of 18 bases. The CDR3 is 13 residues long. CDR3 loop: CASSLTDGGTAFF. DNA of the CDR3: TGTGCCAGCAGCTTAACAGACGGGGGAACGGCTTTCTTT.

This chain joins TRBV29-1 and TRBJ2-6; unclear D gene. This CDR3 has 13 amino acids. V lost 4 bases and J lost 4, with 8 bases in between. The germline CDR1 and CDR2 sequences are SQVTM and ANQGSEA. The CDR3 is CSVGLTGANVLTF. CDR3 in DNA: TGCAGCGTTGGGTTGACAGGGGCCAACGTCCTGACTTTC.

As DNA, the CDR3 is TGTGCCAGCAGTATTATTGAGGGGGCGTATGGAAACACCATATATTTT. Translated: CASSIIEGAYGNTIYF. This sequence joins TRBV28 and TRBJ1-3, with TRBD1 identical over 7 bases. The CDR3 runs to 16 residues. Per germline, CDR1 MDHEN and CDR2 SYDVKM. V was pared by 5 bases and J by 3 bases, with 10 bases of the junction left unmatched.